This TCR beta chain came from a study of T cell changes during pregnancy in multiple sclerosis. The CDR3 has 14 residues. The germline V gene has CDR1 SGHTA and CDR2 FQGNSA. Trimming removed 4 bases at V and 7 bases at J, with 13 bases between. The data were produced by immunoSEQ multiplex PCR, yet TCRdb's version contains in-frame clones alone and is incomplete. The sample contains 55,000 to 85,000 clones, 90% of which appear only once. The TCR originated in a female donor with multiple sclerosis, enrolled in a pregnancy study. The chain carries TRBV7-2 and TRBJ2-2; D possibly corresponds to TRBD2 (5 bases). The specimen was peripheral blood, collected in the third trimester of pregnancy. The CDR3 loop reads CASSSREAVGELFF. DNA of the CDR3: TGTGCCAGCAGCTCCCGTGAAGCGGTCGGGGAGCTGTTTTTT.